The TCR beta chain under discussion was sequenced for a study of blood T cell repertoires in COVID-19. V lost 3 bases and J lost 4; bases outside the gene matches: 9. Germline assignment: CDR1 LNHDA and CDR2 SQIVND (reference sequence). This CDR3 comprises 16 residues. Sequenced by immunoSEQ multiplex PCR; TCRdb stores in-frame clones only, minus some. The repertoire holds about 97,000 clones, with more than 85% as singletons. Material for sequencing was peripheral blood. The chain carries TRBV19 and TRBJ2-1, with 7 bases lining up with TRBD1. The receptor's source is a young man with acute or convalescent COVID-19. For the CDR3, the DNA is TGTGCCAGTAGTATTAACGTGGGGACAGCTTACAATGAGCAGTTCTTC. Amino acids: CASSINVGTAYNEQFF.